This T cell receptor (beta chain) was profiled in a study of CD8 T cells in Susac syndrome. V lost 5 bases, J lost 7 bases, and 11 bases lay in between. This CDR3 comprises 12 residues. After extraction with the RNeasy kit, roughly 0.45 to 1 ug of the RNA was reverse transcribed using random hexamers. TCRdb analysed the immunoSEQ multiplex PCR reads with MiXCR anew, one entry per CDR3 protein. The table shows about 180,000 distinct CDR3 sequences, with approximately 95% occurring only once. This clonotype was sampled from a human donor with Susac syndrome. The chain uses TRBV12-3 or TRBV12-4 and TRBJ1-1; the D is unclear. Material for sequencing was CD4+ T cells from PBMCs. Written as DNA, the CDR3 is TGTGCCAGCAGTCCCGGCGCACTTGAAGCTTTCTTT. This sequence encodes CASSPGALEAFF.